Detailed here is one T cell receptor beta chain. The source of the sample is a study of T cell changes during pregnancy in multiple sclerosis. CDR1 and CDR2 (germline): MNHNS, SASEGT. V shed 0 bases and J shed 2 bases, with 5 bases lying between them. This CDR3 is built from 14 residues. TCRdb keeps only in-frame clones here, not all; method: immunoSEQ multiplex PCR. Here the sample spans tens of thousands of clones, about 91% being singletons. Sequencing was performed on CD4+ T cells from peripheral blood mononuclear cells, taken after pregnancy. This receptor was taken from a female donor with multiple sclerosis, enrolled in a pregnancy study. The chain has TRBV6-1 and TRBJ1-5; maybe TRBD1 (5 bases). For the CDR3, the DNA is TGTGCCAGCAGTGAAGCAGGGGGCAATCAGCCCCAGCATTTT. It codes for CASSEAGGNQPQHF.